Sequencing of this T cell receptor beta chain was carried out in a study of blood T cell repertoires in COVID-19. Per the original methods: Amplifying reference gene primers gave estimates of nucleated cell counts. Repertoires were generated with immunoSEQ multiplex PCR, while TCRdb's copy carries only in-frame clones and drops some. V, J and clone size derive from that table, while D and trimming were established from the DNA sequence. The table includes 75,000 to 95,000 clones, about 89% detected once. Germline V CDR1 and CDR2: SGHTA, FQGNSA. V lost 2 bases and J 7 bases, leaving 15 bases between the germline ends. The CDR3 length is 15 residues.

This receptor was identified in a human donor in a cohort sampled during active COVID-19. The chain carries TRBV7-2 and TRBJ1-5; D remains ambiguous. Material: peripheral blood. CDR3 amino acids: CASSLLSLTPQPQHF. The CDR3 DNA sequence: TGTGCCAGCAGCTTATTGTCGCTAACCCCACAGCCCCAGCATTTT.